What follows describes a single TCR beta chain. The data are from a study of blood T cell repertoires in COVID-19. The overall study: The United States, Italy and Spain were the sources of the acute and convalescent COVID-19 samples.

The CDR3 is 17 residues long. Germline V lookup: CDR1 SGHRS, CDR2 YFSETQ. V shed 0 bases, J shed 1 base, and the junction held 9 bases outside the gene matches. Sequencing used immunoSEQ multiplex PCR; TCRdb keeps in-frame clones, though not all of them. The repertoire holds about 180,000 clones, with about 88% as singletons. The sample was PBMCs or T cells enriched from blood (not recorded which). This clonotype originated in a woman between 50 and 59 years old who had recovered from COVID-19. The chain employs TRBV5-1 and TRBJ1-2; 7 nucleotides match TRBD1. The CDR3 sequence: CASSLGDSSSGNYGYTF. The DNA of the CDR3 is TGCGCCAGCAGCTTGGGGGACAGTTCGTCGGGTAACTATGGCTACACCTTC.